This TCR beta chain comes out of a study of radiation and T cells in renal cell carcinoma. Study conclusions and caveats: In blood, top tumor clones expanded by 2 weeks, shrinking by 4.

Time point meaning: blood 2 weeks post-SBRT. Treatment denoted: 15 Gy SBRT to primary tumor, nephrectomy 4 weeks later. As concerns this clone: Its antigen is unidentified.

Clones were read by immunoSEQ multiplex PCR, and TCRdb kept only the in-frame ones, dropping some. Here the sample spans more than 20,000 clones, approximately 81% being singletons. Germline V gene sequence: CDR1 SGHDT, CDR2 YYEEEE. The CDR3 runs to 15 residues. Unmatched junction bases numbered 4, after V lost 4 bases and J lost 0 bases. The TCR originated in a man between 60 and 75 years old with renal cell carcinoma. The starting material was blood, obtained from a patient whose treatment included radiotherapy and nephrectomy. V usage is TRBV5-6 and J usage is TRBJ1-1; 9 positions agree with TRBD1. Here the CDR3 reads CASSTTGGVNTEAFF. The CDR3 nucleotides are TGTGCCAGCAGCACCACAGGGGGCGTGAACACTGAAGCTTTCTTT.